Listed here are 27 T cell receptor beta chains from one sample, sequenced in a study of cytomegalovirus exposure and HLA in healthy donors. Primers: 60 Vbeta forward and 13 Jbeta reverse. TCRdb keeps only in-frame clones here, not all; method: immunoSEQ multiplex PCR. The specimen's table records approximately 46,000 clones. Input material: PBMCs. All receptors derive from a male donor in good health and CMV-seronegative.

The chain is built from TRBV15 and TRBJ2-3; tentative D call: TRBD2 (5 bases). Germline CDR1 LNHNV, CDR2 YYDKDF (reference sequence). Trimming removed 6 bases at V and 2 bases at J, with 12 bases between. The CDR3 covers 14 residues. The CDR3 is CATSYAGSTDTQYF. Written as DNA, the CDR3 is TGTGCCACCAGTTACGCGGGCTCCACAGATACGCAGTATTTT.

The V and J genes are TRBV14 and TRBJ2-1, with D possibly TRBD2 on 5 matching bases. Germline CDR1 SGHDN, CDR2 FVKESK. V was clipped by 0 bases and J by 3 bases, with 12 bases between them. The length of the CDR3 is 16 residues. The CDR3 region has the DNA TGTGCCAGCAGCCAAGATTGGGGAGAGATCTACAATGAGCAGTTCTTC. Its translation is CASSQDWGEIYNEQFF.

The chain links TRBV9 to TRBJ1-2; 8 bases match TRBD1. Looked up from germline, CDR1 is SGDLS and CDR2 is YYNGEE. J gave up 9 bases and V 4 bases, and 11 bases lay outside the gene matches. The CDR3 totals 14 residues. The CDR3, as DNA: TGTGCCAGCAGCCCCCCCGGACAGGGTGAGCGCTACACCTTC. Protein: CASSPPGQGERYTF.

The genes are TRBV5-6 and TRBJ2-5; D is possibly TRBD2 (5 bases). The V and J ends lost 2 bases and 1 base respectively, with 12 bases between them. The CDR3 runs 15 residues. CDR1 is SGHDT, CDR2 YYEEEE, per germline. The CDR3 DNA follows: TGTGCCAGCAGCTTAGGTCTTACTAGCCAAGAGACCCAGTACTTC. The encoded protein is CASSLGLTSQETQYF.

The CDR3 DNA reads as TGTGCCAGCAGTCAGGTGGATGAGCAGTTCTTC. This encodes CASSQVDEQFF. The gene calls are TRBV2 and TRBJ2-1; D remains unclear. The CDR3 extends over 11 amino acids. Germline V lookup: CDR1 SNHLY, CDR2 FYNNEI. V lost 5 bases and J lost 8, with 7 bases in between.

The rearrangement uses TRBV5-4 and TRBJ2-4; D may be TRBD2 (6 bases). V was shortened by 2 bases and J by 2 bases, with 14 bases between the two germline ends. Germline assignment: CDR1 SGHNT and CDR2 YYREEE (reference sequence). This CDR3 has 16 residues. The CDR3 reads CASSLGRGSSKNIQYF. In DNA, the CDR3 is TGTGCCAGCAGCTTAGGACGGGGGAGTTCCAAAAACATTCAGTACTTC.

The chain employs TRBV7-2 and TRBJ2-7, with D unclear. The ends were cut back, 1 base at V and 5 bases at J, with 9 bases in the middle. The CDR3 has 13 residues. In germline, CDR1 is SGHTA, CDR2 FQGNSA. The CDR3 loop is CASSLGVRDEQYF. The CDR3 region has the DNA TGTGCCAGCAGCTTAGGCGTTCGGGACGAGCAGTACTTC.

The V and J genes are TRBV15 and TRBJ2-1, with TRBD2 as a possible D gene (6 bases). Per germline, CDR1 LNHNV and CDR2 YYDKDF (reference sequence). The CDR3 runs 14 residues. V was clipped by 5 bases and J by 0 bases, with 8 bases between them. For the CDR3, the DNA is TGTGCCACCAGCGCGGGAAGCTCCTACAATGAGCAGTTCTTC. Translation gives CATSAGSSYNEQFF. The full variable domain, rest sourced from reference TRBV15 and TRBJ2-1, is DAMVIQNPRYQVTQFGKPVTLSCSQTLNHNVMYWYQQKSSQAPKLLFHYYDKDFNNEADTPDNFQSRRPNTSFCFLDIRSPGLGDTAMYLCATSAGSSYNEQFFGPGTRLTVL.

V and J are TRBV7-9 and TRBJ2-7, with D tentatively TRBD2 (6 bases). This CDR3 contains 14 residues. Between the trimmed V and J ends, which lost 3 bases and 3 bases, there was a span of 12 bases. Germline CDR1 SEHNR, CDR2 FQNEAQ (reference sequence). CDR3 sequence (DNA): TGTGCCAGCAGCTTCGGGGGACCAGACTACGAGCAGTACTTC. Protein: CASSFGGPDYEQYF.

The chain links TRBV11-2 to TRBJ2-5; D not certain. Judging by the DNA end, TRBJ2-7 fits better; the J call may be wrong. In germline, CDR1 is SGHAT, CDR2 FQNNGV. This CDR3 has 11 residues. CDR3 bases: TGTGCCAGCAGCTTTGGAGTCGAGCAGTACTTC. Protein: CASSFGVEQYF.

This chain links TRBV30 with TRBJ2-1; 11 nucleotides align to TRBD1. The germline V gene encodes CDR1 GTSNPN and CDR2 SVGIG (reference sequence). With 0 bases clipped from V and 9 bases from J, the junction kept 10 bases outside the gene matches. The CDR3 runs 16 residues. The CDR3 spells CAWSVPGQGAFGEQFF. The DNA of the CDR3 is TGTGCCTGGAGTGTACCCGGACAGGGGGCATTTGGTGAGCAGTTCTTC.

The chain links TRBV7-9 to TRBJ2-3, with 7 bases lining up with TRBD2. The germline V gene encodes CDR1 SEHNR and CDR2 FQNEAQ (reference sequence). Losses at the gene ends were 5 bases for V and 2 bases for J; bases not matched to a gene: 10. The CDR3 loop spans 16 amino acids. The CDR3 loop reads CASSPPLAEPTDTQYF. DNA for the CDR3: TGTGCCAGCAGCCCGCCGCTAGCGGAACCCACAGATACGCAGTATTTT.

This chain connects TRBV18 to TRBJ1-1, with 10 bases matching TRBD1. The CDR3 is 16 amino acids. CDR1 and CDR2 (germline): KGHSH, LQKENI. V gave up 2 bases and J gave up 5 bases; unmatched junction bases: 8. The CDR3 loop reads CASSPLVLGQGTEAFF. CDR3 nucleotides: TGTGCCAGCTCACCATTGGTATTGGGACAGGGGACTGAAGCTTTCTTT.

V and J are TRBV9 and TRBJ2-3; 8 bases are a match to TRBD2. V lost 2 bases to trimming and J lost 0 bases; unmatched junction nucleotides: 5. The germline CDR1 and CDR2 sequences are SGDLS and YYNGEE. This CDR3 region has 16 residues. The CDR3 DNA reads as TGTGCCAGCAGCGTCGGGCGGGAGGACAGCACAGATACGCAGTATTTT. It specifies CASSVGREDSTDTQYF. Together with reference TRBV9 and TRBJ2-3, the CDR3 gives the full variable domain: DSGVTQTPKHLITATGQRVTLRCSPRSGDLSVYWYQQSLDQGLQFLIQYYNGEERAKGNILERFSAQQFPDLHSELNLSSLELGDSALYFCASSVGREDSTDTQYFGPGTRLTVL.

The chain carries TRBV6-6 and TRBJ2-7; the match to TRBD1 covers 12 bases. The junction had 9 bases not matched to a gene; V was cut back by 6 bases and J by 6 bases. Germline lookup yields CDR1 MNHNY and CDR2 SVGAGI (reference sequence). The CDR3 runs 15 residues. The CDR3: CASSLGGTGGPEQYF. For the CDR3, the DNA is TGTGCCAGCAGCTTGGGCGGGACAGGGGGCCCCGAGCAGTACTTC.

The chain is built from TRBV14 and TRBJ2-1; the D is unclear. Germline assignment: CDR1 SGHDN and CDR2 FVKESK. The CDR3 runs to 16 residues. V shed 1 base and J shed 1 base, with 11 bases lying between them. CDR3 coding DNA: TGTGCCAGCAGCCAAGTTCTCAGTTTTTCCTACAATGAGCAGTTCTTC. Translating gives CASSQVLSFSYNEQFF.

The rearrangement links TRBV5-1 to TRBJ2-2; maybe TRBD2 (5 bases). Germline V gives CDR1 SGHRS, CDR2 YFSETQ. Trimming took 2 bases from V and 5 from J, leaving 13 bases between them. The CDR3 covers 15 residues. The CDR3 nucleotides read TGCGCCAGCAGCTTAAGTTATCGGGAAACCGGGGAGCTGTTTTTT. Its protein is CASSLSYRETGELFF.

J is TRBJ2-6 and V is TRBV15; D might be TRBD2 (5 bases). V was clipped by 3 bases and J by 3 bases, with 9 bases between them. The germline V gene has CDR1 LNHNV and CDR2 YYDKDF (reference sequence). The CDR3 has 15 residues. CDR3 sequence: CATSSPRGGANVLTF. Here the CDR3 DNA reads TGTGCCACCAGCAGTCCACGGGGTGGGGCCAACGTCCTGACTTTC.

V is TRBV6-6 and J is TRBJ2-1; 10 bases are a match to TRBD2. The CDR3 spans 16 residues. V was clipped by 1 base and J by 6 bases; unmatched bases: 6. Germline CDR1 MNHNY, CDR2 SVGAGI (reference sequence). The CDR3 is CASSYLASGSSNEQFF. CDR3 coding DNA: TGTGCCAGCAGTTACTTGGCTAGCGGGAGTAGCAATGAGCAGTTCTTC.

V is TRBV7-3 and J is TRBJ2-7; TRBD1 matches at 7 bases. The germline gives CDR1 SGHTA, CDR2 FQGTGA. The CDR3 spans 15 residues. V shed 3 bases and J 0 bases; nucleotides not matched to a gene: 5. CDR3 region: CASSFQTGSSYEQYF. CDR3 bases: TGTGCCAGCAGCTTTCAGACAGGGAGCTCCTACGAGCAGTACTTC.

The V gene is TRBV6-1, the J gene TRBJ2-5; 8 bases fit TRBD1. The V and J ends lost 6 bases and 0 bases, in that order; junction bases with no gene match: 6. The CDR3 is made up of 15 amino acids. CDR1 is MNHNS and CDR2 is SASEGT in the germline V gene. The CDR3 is CASSPGGLYQETQYF. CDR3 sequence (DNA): TGTGCCAGCAGCCCAGGGGGCCTGTACCAAGAGACCCAGTACTTC.

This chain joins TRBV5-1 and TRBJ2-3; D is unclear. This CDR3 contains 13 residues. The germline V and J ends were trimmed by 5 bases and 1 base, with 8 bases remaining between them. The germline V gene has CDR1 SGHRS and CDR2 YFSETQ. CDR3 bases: TGCGCCAGCAGGAGCCCGCGCACAGATACGCAGTATTTT. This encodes CASRSPRTDTQYF.

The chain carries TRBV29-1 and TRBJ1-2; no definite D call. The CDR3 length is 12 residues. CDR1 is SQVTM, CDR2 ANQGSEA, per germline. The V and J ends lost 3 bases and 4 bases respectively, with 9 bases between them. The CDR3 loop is CSVEWESYGYTF. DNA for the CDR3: TGCAGCGTTGAGTGGGAGAGCTATGGCTACACCTTC.

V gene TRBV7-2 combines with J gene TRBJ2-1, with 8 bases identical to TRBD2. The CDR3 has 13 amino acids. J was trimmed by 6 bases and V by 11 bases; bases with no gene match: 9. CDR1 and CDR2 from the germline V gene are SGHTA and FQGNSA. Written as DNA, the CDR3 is TGTGCCGCGAACATAGCGGGGATCAATGAGCAGTTCTTC. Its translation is CAANIAGINEQFF.

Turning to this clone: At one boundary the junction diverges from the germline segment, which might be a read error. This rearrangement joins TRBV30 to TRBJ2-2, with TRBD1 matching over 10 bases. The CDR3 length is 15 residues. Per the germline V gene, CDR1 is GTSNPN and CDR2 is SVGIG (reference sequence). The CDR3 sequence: CASSRGQGVTGELFF. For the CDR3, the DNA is TGTGCCTCGAGTCGAGGACAGGGGGTCACCGGGGAGCTGTTTTTT.

CDR3 nucleotides: TGTGCCAGCAGCCTTACCCTAAATAAGCCCTACGAGCAGTACTTC. Translated: CASSLTLNKPYEQYF. The chain uses TRBV27 and TRBJ2-7; no clear D gene. The CDR3 consists of 15 residues. V lost 6 bases and J lost 2, with 17 bases in between. In germline, CDR1 is MNHEY, CDR2 SMNVEV (reference sequence).

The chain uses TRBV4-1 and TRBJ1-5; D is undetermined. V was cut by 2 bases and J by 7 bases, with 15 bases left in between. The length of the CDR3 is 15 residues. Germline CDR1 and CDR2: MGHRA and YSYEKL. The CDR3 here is CASSQLGGMVQPQHF. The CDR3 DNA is TGCGCCAGCAGCCAACTGGGAGGAATGGTCCAGCCCCAGCATTTT.